Sequencing of this T cell receptor (beta chain) was carried out in a study of blood T cell repertoires in COVID-19. Study as a whole: Material from acute and convalescent COVID-19 was sourced from the United States, Italy and Spain. PBMCs, B-cell-depleted T cells, or T cells were the source of the cDNA or gDNA that made up the material.

As originally analysed: By means of reference gene primer amplification, nucleated cell counts were estimated. Measured with immunoSEQ multiplex PCR; TCRdb has only the in-frame clones, and not every one. That table furnishes V, J and clone size, whereas the DNA furnished D and trimming. The sample lists 200,000 to 300,000 clones; roughly 88% were seen once. The germline gives CDR1 SGHTA, CDR2 FQGNSA. V shed 5 bases and J 4 bases; nucleotides not matched to a gene: 12. The CDR3 is 17 residues long. This chain links TRBV7-2 with TRBJ2-3; TRBD2 agrees at 10 bases. The sequenced material came from peripheral blood. The receptor comes from a middle-aged man who had recovered from COVID-19. CDR3 sequence: CASSPLLAGASADTQYF. The CDR3 coding sequence is TGTGCCAGCAGCCCTCTTCTAGCGGGGGCTAGTGCAGATACGCAGTATTTT.